This entry lists 3 T cell receptor beta chains sequenced from one sample in a study of cytotoxic CD8 clonotypes in ibrutinib-treated CLL. The data were produced by immunoSEQ multiplex PCR, yet TCRdb's version contains in-frame clones alone and is incomplete. The sample holds approximately 160,000 clones, 70% to 90% seen once. The sample in question was PBMCs, obtained at disease progression, from a patient treated with ibrutinib. These TCRs come from a human donor with chronic lymphocytic leukemia.

The rearrangement joins TRBV11-3 to TRBJ1-1; D call uncertain. The CDR3 has 15 amino acids. With 0 bases removed from V and 3 bases from J, the gap between germline ends came to 11 bases. The germline V gene has CDR1 SGHNT and CDR2 YENEEA. CDR3 amino acids: CASSLDGGRYTEAFF. In nucleotides, the CDR3 is TGTGCCAGCAGCTTAGACGGCGGAAGGTACACTGAAGCTTTCTTT.

This CDR3 reads CASSQSGTENEKLFF. DNA of the CDR3: TGCGCCAGCAGCCAGAGCGGGACAGAGAATGAAAAACTGTTTTTT. The chain is built from TRBV4-1 and TRBJ1-4; 7 bases align to TRBD1. This CDR3 is built from 15 residues. V was pared by 3 bases and J by 5 bases, with 6 bases of the junction left unmatched. Germline-derived CDR1 and CDR2 are MGHRA and YSYEKL.

V usage is TRBV9 and J usage is TRBJ2-5; 7 bases are a match to TRBD2. There are 16 residues in the CDR3. The germline gives CDR1 SGDLS, CDR2 YYNGEE. V trimming: 0 bases; J trimming: 4 bases; junction bases outside the gene matches: 9. The CDR3 sequence: CASSVEGAGGRETQYF. The CDR3 DNA reads TGTGCCAGCAGCGTAGAGGGAGCGGGCGGGAGAGAGACCCAGTACTTC. Full variable domain (rest looked up from reference TRBV9 and TRBJ2-5): DSGVTQTPKHLITATGQRVTLRCSPRSGDLSVYWYQQSLDQGLQFLIQYYNGEERAKGNILERFSAQQFPDLHSELNLSSLELGDSALYFCASSVEGAGGRETQYFGPGTRLLVL.